The 20 T cell receptor beta chains below come from one sample, sequenced in a study of Graves' ophthalmopathy and Graves' hyperthyroidism (dated by TCRdb to the late 2010s). The reads were generated on an Illumina HiSeq 2000. For repertoire sequencing, the TCR beta CDR3 regions were amplified from RNA transcripts. The first round of RT-PCR was done with HTBI primers and the Qiagen OneStep RT-PCR kit, and was followed by a second round of multiplex PCR, then size selection and purification. TCRdb reran the public reads through fastp at Q25 and MiXCR, keeping productive beta chains. A single entry per CDR3 protein holds the most common genes and DNA from its merged rows. This sample is represented by 680,000 or so distinct CDR3 sequences; approximately 21% of them were singletons. Roughly 6.9% of the sample lies in the top ten. Material: peripheral blood. These receptors were collected from a woman aged 18 to 35 with stable Graves' hyperthyroidism. Some clones in this sample may be carry-over from other donors' samples. Donor details come from another sample of the same person, matched by shared clones.

The J gene is TRBJ1-2, the V gene TRBV11-3, with a weak D call TRBD1 (5 bases). CDR3 length: 12 residues. Germline V lookup: CDR1 SGHNT, CDR2 YENEEA. Deletions cut 10 bases from V and 8 bases from J, with 17 bases between. The DNA for the CDR3 is TGTGCCACCTCAAAGAGGGGCGGAGGCTACACCTTC. Its translation: CATSKRGGGYTF.

On this clonotype itself: A much more abundant neighbour one base away suggests this may be a read error. The chain has TRBV6-2 or TRBV6-3 and TRBJ2-7, with 9 bases identical to TRBD1. Unmatched junction bases numbered 9, after V lost 6 bases and J lost 3 bases. The CDR3 sequence is 15 residues long. CDR1 is MNHEY, CDR2 SVGEGT, per germline. The CDR3 DNA is TGTGCCAGCAGAGCCACAGGGGGCTCTTACTACGAGCAGTACTTC. This translates into CASRATGGSYYEQYF.

This clonotype has ten or more counts. The V gene is TRBV20-1, the J gene TRBJ1-5; no firm D call. V was shortened by 3 bases and J by 3 bases, with 9 bases between the two germline ends. The CDR3 has 13 amino acids. Germline loops: CDR1 DFQATT, CDR2 SNEGSKA (reference sequence). The CDR3 loop is CSARAQNNQPQHF. For the CDR3, the DNA is TGCAGTGCTAGGGCGCAAAACAATCAGCCCCAGCATTTT.

This clonotype was found many times. The chain combines TRBV28 with TRBJ1-1; D uncertain. There are 13 residues in the CDR3. The V gene lost 6 bases and the J gene lost 1 base, with 9 bases spanning the gap. CDR1 MDHEN and CDR2 SYDVKM come from the germline V gene. The CDR3 DNA reads as TGTGCCAGCAGGTGGACTGGGAACACTGAAGCTTTCTTT. As protein: CASRWTGNTEAFF.

The CDR3 is CASTLGTGVNSPLHF. CDR3 nucleotides: TGTGCCAGCACCCTAGGGACAGGGGTTAATTCACCCCTCCACTTT. This chain joins TRBV12-3 or TRBV12-4 and TRBJ1-6, with 10 bases lining up with TRBD1. With 7 bases clipped from V and 6 bases from J, the junction kept 6 bases outside the gene matches. This CDR3 comprises 15 residues.

In the case of this clonotype: A much larger clone is a single base away; this may be a read error. V usage is TRBV5-1 and J usage is TRBJ2-7, with TRBD1 matching 8 bases. Germline CDR1 reads SGHRS; CDR2 reads YFSETQ. With V trimmed by 4 bases and J by 3 bases, 9 bases remained unmatched. The CDR3 spans 15 residues. This chain's CDR3 is CASSGSGGMFYEQYF. The CDR3 nucleotides read TGCGCCAGCAGCGGCTCAGGGGGCATGTTCTACGAGCAGTACTTC.

In its sample, this clonotype was seen many times. The rearrangement links TRBV11-2 to TRBJ1-1, with D tentatively TRBD1 (6 bases). The CDR3 spans 14 residues. The germline gives CDR1 SGHAT, CDR2 FQNNGV. V lost 3 bases, J lost 3 bases, and 11 bases lay in between. Written as DNA, the CDR3 is TGTGCCAGCAGCTTTCAGGGGAGGTACACTGAAGCTTTCTTT. This sequence encodes CASSFQGRYTEAFF.

This clonotype was seen ten or more times. The V and J genes are TRBV7-6 and TRBJ2-7; 10 bases are a match to TRBD1. Germline trimming cut 5 bases from V and 3 bases from J; bases unmatched to any gene: 4. The CDR3 has 14 amino acids. Germline V gene data show CDR1 as SGHVS and CDR2 as FNYEAQ. The CDR3 is CASSGGTGVYEQYF. The CDR3 bases are TGTGCCAGCAGCGGTGGGACAGGGGTCTACGAGCAGTACTTC.

This clonotype was recorded at least ten times. The rearrangement links TRBV12-3 or TRBV12-4 to TRBJ2-5; unclear D gene. This CDR3 comprises 12 residues. V lost 6 bases, J lost 0 bases, and 5 bases lay in between. CDR3 nucleotide sequence: TGTGCCAGCAGACTGAACCAAGAGACCCAGTACTTC. Encoded protein: CASRLNQETQYF.

The table lists this clonotype with a count of one. V usage is TRBV29-1 and J usage is TRBJ1-2; perhaps TRBD1 as D (6 bases). CDR1 SQVTM and CDR2 ANQGSEA come from the germline V gene. Trimming left V 7 bases short and J 4 bases short, with 16 bases between. This CDR3 spans 13 amino acids. The CDR3, as DNA: TGCAGCGCTGGACAGCCCCTGAGCTATGGCTACACCTTC. As protein: CSAGQPLSYGYTF.

This clonotype has at least ten counts. The gene calls are TRBV9 and TRBJ2-5; D is undetermined. Looked up from germline, CDR1 is SGDLS and CDR2 is YYNGEE. The CDR3 is made up of 12 amino acids. The V gene lost 0 bases and the J gene lost 7 bases, with 7 bases spanning the gap. CDR3 DNA: TGTGCCAGCAGCGTAGATCTGGGGACCCAGTACTTC. This sequence encodes CASSVDLGTQYF.

This sequence joins TRBV6-2 or TRBV6-3 and TRBJ1-5, with D unresolved. The length of the CDR3 is 15 residues. V gave up 2 bases and J gave up 3 bases, with 11 bases separating them. Germline V lookup: CDR1 MNHEY, CDR2 SVGEGT. CDR3 sequence reads: CASSYEWGSNQPQHF. The DNA for the CDR3 is TGTGCCAGCAGTTACGAGTGGGGATCCAATCAGCCCCAGCATTTT.

This clonotype has just a few counts. This sequence joins TRBV6-1 and TRBJ2-7, with D uncertain. Germline lookup yields CDR1 MNHNS and CDR2 SASEGT. Trimming took off 1 base at V and 4 bases at J, with 14 bases between the two ends. CDR3 length equals 15 residues. CDR3: CASSEEVYEQYEQYF. CDR3 in DNA: TGTGCCAGCAGTGAAGAAGTGTATGAGCAGTACGAGCAGTACTTC.

This chain joins TRBV6-5 and TRBJ2-5, with TRBD2 identical over 7 bases. The CDR3 length is 15 residues. V trimming: 2 bases; J trimming: 5 bases; junction bases outside the gene matches: 8. Germline values: CDR1 MNHEY, CDR2 SVGAGI. This chain's CDR3 is CASSYLEMGGETQYF. CDR3 nucleotides: TGTGCCAGCAGTTACCTCGAGATGGGGGGGGAGACCCAGTACTTC.

The sample holds many counts of this clonotype. The chain recombines TRBV27 with TRBJ2-7, with D tentatively TRBD2 (5 bases). Germline assignment: CDR1 MNHEY and CDR2 SMNVEV (reference sequence). The CDR3 contains 15 residues. V gave up 5 bases and J gave up 2 bases, with 16 bases separating them. CDR3 nucleotide sequence: TGTGCCAGCAGTACCCCAGGACGGGGAACCTACGAGCAGTACTTC. This gives the protein CASSTPGRGTYEQYF.

This chain uses TRBV20-1 with TRBJ2-7, with 10 bases matching TRBD2. V gave up 0 bases and J gave up 5 bases; unmatched junction bases: 7. The CDR3 extends over 15 amino acids. Germline V gene lookup returns CDR1 DFQATT and CDR2 SNEGSKA (reference sequence). In DNA, the CDR3 is TGCAGTGCTAGAGATCCGCTAGCGGGAGATCACGAGCAGTACTTC. Protein sequence: CSARDPLAGDHEQYF.

J is TRBJ2-5 and V is TRBV27; 8 nucleotides align to TRBD2. The germline V gene encodes CDR1 MNHEY and CDR2 SMNVEV (reference sequence). The CDR3 has 12 residues. V gave up 8 bases and J gave up 5 bases; unmatched junction bases: 4. For the CDR3, the DNA is TGTGCCAGCGGCGGGGGGACGGAGACCCAGTACTTC. This translates into CASGGGTETQYF.

This clonotype was picked up many times. The V and J genes are TRBV20-1 and TRBJ2-2; TRBD2 matches 16 bases. Trimming took 5 bases from V and 4 from J; bases not matched to a gene: 13. The germline V gene has CDR1 DFQATT and CDR2 SNEGSKA (reference sequence). The CDR3 sequence is 19 residues long. The DNA of the CDR3 is TGCAGTGCTGATCCCCACGGGACTAGCGGGAGGGCCAGCACCGGGGAGCTGTTTTTT. It translates to CSADPHGTSGRASTGELFF.

The table lists this clonotype with many counts. The rearrangement joins TRBV5-6 to TRBJ2-5; D unresolved. The CDR3 has 13 residues. V gave up 2 bases and J gave up 5 bases, with 10 bases separating them. Germline V gives CDR1 SGHDT, CDR2 YYEEEE. DNA for the CDR3: TGTGCCAGCAGCTTAAATCTGGGGGAGACCCAGTACTTC. Amino acid sequence: CASSLNLGETQYF.

In its sample, this clonotype was seen many times. J is TRBJ1-1 and V is TRBV6-1; D is unresolved. The CDR3 covers 12 residues. Trimming shortened V by 10 bases and J by 3 bases, and 12 bases separated the two germline ends. Germline CDR1 is MNHNS and CDR2 is SASEGT. Here the CDR3 DNA reads TGTGCCACATCGGACGGTTACACTGAAGCTTTCTTT. Translation: CATSDGYTEAFF.